This T cell receptor (beta chain) appears in the sequencing data of a study of blood T cell repertoires in COVID-19. The participants were between roughly 18 and 90 years old and came from fewer than 25 US areas. Per the study methods: Amplification with reference gene primers provided the estimates of nucleated cell counts. The method was immunoSEQ multiplex PCR; TCRdb's version includes in-frame clones alone and lacks a portion of them. V, J and clone size are those of that table, while D and trimming were read from the DNA. The table lists 200,000 to 250,000 clones, roughly 84% of them singletons. The CDR3 spans 13 residues. The V end was cut by 5 bases, the J end by 5 bases, with 12 bases between. Germline CDR1 reads MNHEY; CDR2 reads SMNVEV (reference sequence).

The receptor comes from a man aged 25-45 years in a cohort exposed to, infected with or recovered from COVID-19 (not recorded which). The chain combines TRBV27 with TRBJ1-2; unclear D gene. Sequenced material: PBMCs or T cells enriched from blood (not recorded which). CDR3 coding DNA: TGTGCCAGCAGTCTCGACGGACTGTATGGCTACACCTTC. As protein: CASSLDGLYGYTF.